The 21 T cell receptor beta chains listed next were all sequenced from one sample in a study of CXCR3-negative and CXCR3-positive naive CD8 T cells. Study results and caveats: Greater hydrophobicity was found in TRB CDR3s of CXCR3-positive naive cells than of CXCR3-negative naive cells.

Researchers prepared the TRB cDNA libraries using 5' RACE with UMI labels. Reanalyzing the 5' RACE reads, TCRdb keeps one entry per CDR3 protein, without DNA. The sample has approximately 100,000 distinct CDR3 sequences. These TCRs' antigens remain unknown. Sequenced input: naive CXCR3+ CD8+ T cells from blood. Described subset: CD45RO-CCR7+CD27+CD95- naive CD8+ T cells expressing CXCR3 (TNR3+). The receptors shown here come from a human donor in good health. Some clones in this sample may be carry-over from other donors' samples.

The V gene is TRBV7-3, the J gene TRBJ2-2; TCRdb proposes TRBD2, but this gene call is untestable without DNA. This CDR3 is built from 17 residues. Germline V lookup: CDR1 SGHTA, CDR2 FQGTGA. The CDR3 sequence is CASSLTSGLANTGELFF. Full variable domain (rest looked up from reference TRBV7-3 and TRBJ2-2): GAGVSQTPSNKVTEKGKYVELRCDPISGHTALYWYRQSLGQGPEFLIYFQGTGAADDSGLPNDRFFAVRPEGSVSTLKIQRTERGDSAVYLCASSLTSGLANTGELFFGEGSRLTVL.

This CDR3 reads CASSLIPSGTPSINYGYTF. The rearrangement links TRBV7-3 to TRBJ1-2; with no DNA, the TCRdb D assignment of TRBD1 cannot be verified. This CDR3 contains 19 residues. In germline, CDR1 is SGHTA, CDR2 FQGTGA.

The V and J genes are TRBV15 and TRBJ2-7. This CDR3 region has 15 residues. The germline V gene has CDR1 LNHNV and CDR2 YYDKDF (reference sequence). The CDR3 sequence is CATSRGLDSPYEQYF.

CDR3: CASSLTGGSRSLHF. The rearrangement joins TRBV9 to TRBJ1-6; TCRdb proposes TRBD1, but this gene call is untestable without DNA. Germline V gene lookup returns CDR1 SGDLS and CDR2 YYNGEE. This CDR3 comprises 14 residues.

The chain has TRBV7-9 and TRBJ2-3; TCRdb lists TRBD2, though no DNA is available to test this call. The CDR3 sequence is 15 residues long. Germline values: CDR1 SEHNR, CDR2 FQNEAQ (reference sequence). CDR3 sequence: CASSFSGGITDTQYF.

The chain recombines TRBV29-1 with TRBJ2-1; TCRdb's D call, TRBD1, is unchecked because there is no DNA. Germline values: CDR1 SQVTM, CDR2 ANQGSEA. This CDR3 is built from 12 residues. CDR3 sequence reads: CSVVGRGYEQFF.

This sequence joins TRBV4-1 and TRBJ1-5. Looked up from germline, CDR1 is MGHRA and CDR2 is YSYEKL. The length of the CDR3 is 17 residues. CDR3 in amino acids: CASSQDNQGRGNQPQHF.

The rearrangement links TRBV28 to TRBJ2-4; TCRdb designates TRBD2, a call that cannot be tested without DNA. The length of the CDR3 is 16 residues. CDR1 and CDR2 from the germline V gene are MDHEN and SYDVKM. The CDR3 sequence is CASFDLDQGAKNIQYF.

The genes are TRBV9 and TRBJ2-7; TCRdb designates TRBD1, a call that cannot be tested without DNA. From germline, CDR1 is SGDLS and CDR2 YYNGEE. This CDR3 has 15 amino acids. Here the CDR3 reads CASSVGQGFSYEQYF. Based on the CDR3 plus reference TRBV9 and TRBJ2-7, the full variable domain is DSGVTQTPKHLITATGQRVTLRCSPRSGDLSVYWYQQSLDQGLQFLIQYYNGEERAKGNILERFSAQQFPDLHSELNLSSLELGDSALYFCASSVGQGFSYEQYFGPGTRLTVT.

This chain uses TRBV29-1 with TRBJ2-3; the D gene TCRdb calls, TRBD2, cannot be checked with no DNA. Germline V gene data show CDR1 as SQVTM and CDR2 as ANQGSEA. The CDR3 consists of 11 residues. The CDR3 reads CSVRSGGTQYF.

The gene calls are TRBV19 and TRBJ2-7; the TCRdb D gene call, TRBD1, has no DNA to confirm it. From germline, CDR1 is LNHDA and CDR2 SQIVND (reference sequence). This CDR3 is built from 14 residues. The CDR3 loop reads CASSIGGAPYEQYF.

V usage is TRBV27 and J usage is TRBJ2-1; TCRdb reports TRBD1, a call that lacks DNA to check it against. Germline V gene data show CDR1 as MNHEY and CDR2 as SMNVEV (reference sequence). The CDR3 covers 12 residues. The CDR3 sequence is CASSGDRGEQFF.

The chain uses TRBV7-9 and TRBJ1-1. The CDR3 sequence is 12 residues long. The V gene's germline CDR1 is SEHNR and CDR2 FQNEAQ (reference sequence). CDR3 residues: CASSFEGEGAFF.

The chain joins TRBV29-1 to TRBJ1-1; checking the TCRdb D call of TRBD1 is not possible without DNA. This CDR3 region has 12 residues. The germline gives CDR1 SQVTM, CDR2 ANQGSEA. This CDR3 is CSVGSGDPEAFF. The full variable domain, its missing parts supplied by reference TRBV29-1 and TRBJ1-1, is SAVISQKPSRDICQRGTSLTIQCQVDSQVTMMFWYRQQPGQSLTLIATANQGSEATYESGFVIDKFPISRPNLTFSTLTVSNMSPEDSSIYLCSVGSGDPEAFFGQGTRLTVV.

The V and J genes are TRBV5-1 and TRBJ2-1; TCRdb returns TRBD2, unconfirmable since there is no DNA. The CDR3 consists of 15 residues. Germline V gene sequence: CDR1 SGHRS, CDR2 YFSETQ. CDR3 loop: CASSLFAGGLNEQLF.

The rearrangement joins TRBV7-9 to TRBJ2-7; TCRdb proposes TRBD1, but this gene call is untestable without DNA. The CDR3 has 14 residues. In germline, CDR1 is SEHNR, CDR2 FQNEAQ (reference sequence). Here the CDR3 reads CASSLVGAVDEQYF.

This chain joins TRBV20-1 and TRBJ2-7; the TCRdb call, TRBD1, lacks DNA for checking. This CDR3 is built from 15 residues. CDR1 is DFQATT, CDR2 SNEGSKA, per germline (reference sequence). CDR3 protein: CSARDRGQGAYEQYF.

The chain combines TRBV29-1 with TRBJ2-1; TCRdb's D call of TRBD2 is untestable without DNA. CDR1 SQVTM and CDR2 ANQGSEA come from the germline V gene. The CDR3 length is 16 residues. CDR3 in amino acids: CSVDSGTSGSYNEQFF.

This chain connects TRBV12-3 or TRBV12-4 to TRBJ2-1. The CDR3 is 15 residues long. This chain's CDR3 is CASSPTLGSYNEQFF.

The gene calls are TRBV19 and TRBJ1-1. Per the germline V gene, CDR1 is LNHDA and CDR2 is SQIVND (reference sequence). The CDR3 loop spans 15 amino acids. This chain's CDR3 is CASSIGRVTNTEAFF.

The chain couples TRBV12-3 or TRBV12-4 to TRBJ2-3; TCRdb reports TRBD2, a call that lacks DNA to check it against. The CDR3 consists of 17 residues. The CDR3 protein is CASSLRDGGSSKDTQYF.